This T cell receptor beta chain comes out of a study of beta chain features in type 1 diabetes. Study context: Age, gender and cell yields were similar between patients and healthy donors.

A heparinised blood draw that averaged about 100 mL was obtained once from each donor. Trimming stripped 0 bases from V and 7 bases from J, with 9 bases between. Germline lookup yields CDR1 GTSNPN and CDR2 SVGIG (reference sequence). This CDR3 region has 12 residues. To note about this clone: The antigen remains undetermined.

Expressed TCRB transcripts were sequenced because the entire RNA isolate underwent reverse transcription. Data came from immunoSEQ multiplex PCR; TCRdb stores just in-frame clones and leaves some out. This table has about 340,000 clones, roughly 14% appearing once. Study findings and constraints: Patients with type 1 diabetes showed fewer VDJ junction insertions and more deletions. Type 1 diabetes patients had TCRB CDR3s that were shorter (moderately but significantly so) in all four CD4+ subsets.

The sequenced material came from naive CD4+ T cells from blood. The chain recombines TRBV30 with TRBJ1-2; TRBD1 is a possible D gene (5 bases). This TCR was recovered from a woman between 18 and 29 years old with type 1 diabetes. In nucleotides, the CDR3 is TGTGCCTGGAGTGTTGGGGGGTCTGGCTACACCTTC. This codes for CAWSVGGSGYTF.